The 10 T cell receptor beta chains below were found in one sample sequenced in a study of cytomegalovirus exposure and HLA in healthy donors. The PCR contained 60 Vbeta and 13 Jbeta primers. Sequencing used immunoSEQ multiplex PCR; TCRdb keeps in-frame clones, though not all of them. The repertoire table contains about 130,000 clones. The sample consisted of PBMCs. The source is a middle-aged woman in good health and CMV-seronegative.

The genes are TRBV7-9 and TRBJ2-1, with 8 positions matching TRBD1. The CDR3 contains 15 residues. The V segment lost 5 bases and the J segment 6 bases; nucleotides outside the gene matches: 9. The V gene's germline CDR1 is SEHNR and CDR2 FQNEAQ (reference sequence). CDR3 residues: CASSPWQGAGNEQFF. The CDR3 DNA follows: TGTGCCAGCAGCCCGTGGCAGGGGGCGGGCAATGAGCAGTTCTTC.

CDR3 sequence (DNA): TGCGCCAGCAGCCGGGGACAGTTGAACACTGAAGCTTTCTTT. It translates to CASSRGQLNTEAFF. The chain has TRBV4-3 and TRBJ1-1; 7 bases are a match to TRBD1. CDR1 is LGHNA and CDR2 is YSLEER in the germline V gene. V lost 4 bases, J lost 0 bases, and 2 bases stayed unmatched. The CDR3 loop spans 14 amino acids.

This chain's CDR3 is CASRPTGTGRDTAGELFF. The CDR3 DNA is TGTGCCAGCAGGCCCACCGGGACAGGGAGGGATACGGCCGGGGAGCTGTTTTTT. This chain joins TRBV27 and TRBJ2-2; TRBD1 aligns across 9 bases. Germline V gives CDR1 MNHEY, CDR2 SMNVEV (reference sequence). The CDR3 is 18 residues long. The J segment lost 6 bases and the V segment lost 6 bases, leaving 17 bases of the junction unmatched.

This chain connects TRBV7-9 to TRBJ1-5; 9 nucleotides agree with TRBD1. The CDR3 sequence is 15 residues long. Losses at the gene ends were 5 bases for V and 5 bases for J; bases not matched to a gene: 7. Germline-derived CDR1 and CDR2 are SEHNR and FQNEAQ (reference sequence). DNA for the CDR3: TGTGCCAGCAGCCCCCGGGGACAGGGCCATCAGCCCCAGCATTTT. Translation gives CASSPRGQGHQPQHF.

J is TRBJ1-2 and V is TRBV18; D ambiguous. The CDR3 spans 16 residues. Germline CDR1 and CDR2: KGHSH and LQKENI. The V end was cut by 3 bases, the J end by 0 bases, with 14 bases between. CDR3: CASSPRDVLANYGYTF. DNA for the CDR3: TGTGCCAGCTCACCGAGGGATGTGTTAGCTAACTATGGCTACACCTTC.

This sequence joins TRBV9 and TRBJ2-1; 15 bases match TRBD2. J was trimmed by 8 bases and V by 6 bases; bases with no gene match: 12. The CDR3 extends over 17 amino acids. Per germline, CDR1 SGDLS and CDR2 YYNGEE. The CDR3 is CASTPRTSGGAGDEQFF. The CDR3 DNA reads TGTGCCAGCACCCCCCGGACTAGCGGGGGGGCCGGCGATGAGCAGTTCTTC.

V gene TRBV28 combines with J gene TRBJ1-6, with no clear D. There are 14 residues in the CDR3. Germline V gene lookup returns CDR1 MDHEN and CDR2 SYDVKM. Trimming took 3 bases from V and 6 from J, leaving 9 bases between them. CDR3 in amino acids: CASSFRHGNSPLHF. The DNA for the CDR3 is TGTGCCAGCAGTTTTCGACACGGTAATTCACCCCTCCACTTT.

V is TRBV5-1 and J is TRBJ2-5; 15 positions match TRBD2. V dropped 4 bases and J dropped 0; count of bases not matched to a gene: 16. CDR3 size: 21 residues. Germline V lookup: CDR1 SGHRS, CDR2 YFSETQ. CDR3 region: CASSLFSSPGLAGGNQETQYF. DNA of the CDR3: TGCGCCAGCAGCCTATTTAGTTCTCCGGGACTAGCGGGGGGTAACCAAGAGACCCAGTACTTC.

V gene TRBV5-1 combines with J gene TRBJ1-6, with a tentative D call TRBD1 (5 bases). V was trimmed by 1 base and J by 0 bases, leaving 14 bases between them. Germline V lookup: CDR1 SGHRS, CDR2 YFSETQ. CDR3 length equals 18 residues. Here the CDR3 DNA reads TGCGCCAGCAGCTTGTCAGAACAGGCGAGCTCCTATAATTCACCCCTCCACTTT. Translating gives CASSLSEQASSYNSPLHF.

The chain joins TRBV9 to TRBJ1-2, with D possibly TRBD1 on 6 matching bases. Germline V gives CDR1 SGDLS, CDR2 YYNGEE. The CDR3 is 14 amino acids. V shed 1 base and J shed 4 bases, with 11 bases lying between them. The CDR3 region has the DNA TGTGCCAGCAGCGTAAGGACAGCGCCCTATGGCTACACCTTC. Protein sequence: CASSVRTAPYGYTF.